This T cell receptor (beta chain) was obtained from a study of blood T cell repertoires in COVID-19. Whole-study context: Both acute and convalescent COVID-19 samples were obtained from the United States, Italy and Spain.

CDR3 size: 14 residues. The ends lost 4 bases at V and 7 bases at J; junction bases unmatched: 4. Germline lookup yields CDR1 MDHEN and CDR2 SYDVKM. Per the study methods: Quantification of nucleated cells was approximated via reference gene primer amplification. Sequenced by immunoSEQ multiplex PCR; TCRdb stores in-frame clones only, minus some. That table gives V, J and clone size, and the DNA gave D and trimming. This table holds approximately 91,000 clones, 80% found once. The rearrangement joins TRBV28 to TRBJ2-2, with 9 bases matching TRBD1. The sample was peripheral blood. The TCR sequence derives from a human donor in a cohort sampled during active COVID-19. The CDR3 DNA follows: TGTGCCAGCAGTTACAGGGGGCAAGGCGGGGAGCTGTTTTTT. Amino acids: CASSYRGQGGELFF.